The clone carrying this TCR beta chain was recorded at least ten times. Antigen specificity is unknown. The sample comes from a study of response to subunit inactivated influenza vaccine. Study-wide results and limits: Researchers suggested that each seasonal influenza vaccination recruits few new T cells.

The CDR3 runs to 12 residues. Looked up from germline, CDR1 is KGHDR and CDR2 is SFDVKD. Trimming removed 4 bases from V and 10 bases from J, with 10 bases in between. TCRdb passed the RT-PCR reads through MiXCR, listing each CDR3 protein once. The profile shows approximately 730,000 distinct CDR3 sequences, 11% to 15% of them singletons. Sequencing was performed on PBMCs from blood, taken 14 days before vaccination. The receptor's source is a man aged 45 to 65 who received an inactivated influenza vaccine. The chain has TRBV24-1 and TRBJ2-1; a possible D gene is TRBD1 (6 bases). In DNA, the CDR3 is TGTGCCACCAGTGACATGACAGGAGAGCAGTTCTTC. Translated: CATSDMTGEQFF.